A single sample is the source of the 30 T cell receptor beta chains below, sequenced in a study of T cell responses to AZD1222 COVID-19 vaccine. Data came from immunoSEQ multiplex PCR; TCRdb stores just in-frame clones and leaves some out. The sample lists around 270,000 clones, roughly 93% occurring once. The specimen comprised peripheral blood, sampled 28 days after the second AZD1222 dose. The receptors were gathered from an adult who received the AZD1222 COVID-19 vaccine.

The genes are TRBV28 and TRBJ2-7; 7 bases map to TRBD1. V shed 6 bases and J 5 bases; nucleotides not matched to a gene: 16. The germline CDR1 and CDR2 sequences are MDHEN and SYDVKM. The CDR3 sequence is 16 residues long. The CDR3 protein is CASRGDRAAGFDEQYF. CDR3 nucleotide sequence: TGTGCCAGCAGGGGCGACAGGGCTGCTGGCTTCGACGAGCAGTACTTC.

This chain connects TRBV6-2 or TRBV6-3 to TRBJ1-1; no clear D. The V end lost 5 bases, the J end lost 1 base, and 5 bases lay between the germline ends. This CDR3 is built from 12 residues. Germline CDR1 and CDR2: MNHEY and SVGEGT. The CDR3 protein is CASSTPNTEAFF. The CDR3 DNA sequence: TGTGCCAGCAGTACACCGAACACTGAAGCTTTCTTT.

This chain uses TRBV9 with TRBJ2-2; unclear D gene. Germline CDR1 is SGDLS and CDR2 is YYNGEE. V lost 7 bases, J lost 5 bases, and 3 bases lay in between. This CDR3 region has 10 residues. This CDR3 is CASGTGELFF. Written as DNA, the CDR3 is TGTGCCAGCGGTACCGGGGAGCTGTTTTTT. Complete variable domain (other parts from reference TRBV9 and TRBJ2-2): DSGVTQTPKHLITATGQRVTLRCSPRSGDLSVYWYQQSLDQGLQFLIQYYNGEERAKGNILERFSAQQFPDLHSELNLSSLELGDSALYFCASGTGELFFGEGSRLTVL.

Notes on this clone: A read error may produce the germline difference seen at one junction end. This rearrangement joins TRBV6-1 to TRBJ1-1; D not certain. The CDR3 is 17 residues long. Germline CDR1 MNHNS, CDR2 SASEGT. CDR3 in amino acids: CASREDPGISIHREAFF. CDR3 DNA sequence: TGTGCCAGCAGGGAAGATCCTGGGATCTCCATTCACCGTGAAGCTTTCTTT.

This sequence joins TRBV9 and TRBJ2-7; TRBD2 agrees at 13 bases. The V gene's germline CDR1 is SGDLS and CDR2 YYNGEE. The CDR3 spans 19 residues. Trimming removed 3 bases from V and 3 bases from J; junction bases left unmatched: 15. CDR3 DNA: TGTGCCAGCAGCGACGGACTAGCGGGAGTTTTCAGGTGCGGCTACGAGCAGTACTTC. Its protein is CASSDGLAGVFRCGYEQYF.

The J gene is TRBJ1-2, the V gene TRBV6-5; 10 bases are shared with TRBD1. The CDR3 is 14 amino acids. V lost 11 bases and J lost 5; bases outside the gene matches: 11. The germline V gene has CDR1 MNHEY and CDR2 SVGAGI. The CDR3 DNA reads TGTGCCGCATCCCGGGACAGGGGTGGTTATGGCTACACCTTC. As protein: CAASRDRGGYGYTF.

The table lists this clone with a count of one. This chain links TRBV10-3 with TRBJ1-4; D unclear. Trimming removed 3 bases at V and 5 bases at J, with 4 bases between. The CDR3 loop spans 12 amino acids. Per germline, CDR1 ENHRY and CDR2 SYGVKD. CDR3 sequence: CAISESNEKLFF. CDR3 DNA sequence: TGTGCCATCAGTGAATCCAATGAAAAACTGTTTTTT.

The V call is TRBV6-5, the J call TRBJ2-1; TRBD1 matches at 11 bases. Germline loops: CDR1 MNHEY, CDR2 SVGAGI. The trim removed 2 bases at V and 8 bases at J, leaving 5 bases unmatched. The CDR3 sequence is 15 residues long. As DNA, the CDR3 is TGTGCCAGCAGTTACGGACAGGGGGCTAAGGATGAGCAGTTCTTC. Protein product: CASSYGQGAKDEQFF.

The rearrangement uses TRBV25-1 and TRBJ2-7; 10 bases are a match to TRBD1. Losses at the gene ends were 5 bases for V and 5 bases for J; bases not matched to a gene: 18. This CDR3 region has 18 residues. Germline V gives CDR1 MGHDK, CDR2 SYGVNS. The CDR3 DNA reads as TGTGCCAGCAGTCCCCTCCGTTCCGGGACAGGGGAGGGGAACGAGCAGTACTTC. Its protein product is CASSPLRSGTGEGNEQYF.

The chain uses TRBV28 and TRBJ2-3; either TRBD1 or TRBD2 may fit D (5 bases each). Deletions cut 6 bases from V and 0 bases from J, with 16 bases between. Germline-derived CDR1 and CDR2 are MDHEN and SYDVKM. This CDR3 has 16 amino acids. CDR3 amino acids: CASRAGGAASTDTQYF. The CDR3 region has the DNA TGTGCCAGCAGGGCTGGGGGAGCCGCTAGCACAGATACGCAGTATTTT.

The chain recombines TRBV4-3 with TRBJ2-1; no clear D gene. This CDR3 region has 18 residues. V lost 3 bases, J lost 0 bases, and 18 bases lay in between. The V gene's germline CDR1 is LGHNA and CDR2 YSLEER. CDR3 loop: CASSHTPGLKSSYNEQFF. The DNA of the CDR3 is TGCGCCAGCAGCCACACCCCGGGCCTAAAAAGCTCCTACAATGAGCAGTTCTTC.

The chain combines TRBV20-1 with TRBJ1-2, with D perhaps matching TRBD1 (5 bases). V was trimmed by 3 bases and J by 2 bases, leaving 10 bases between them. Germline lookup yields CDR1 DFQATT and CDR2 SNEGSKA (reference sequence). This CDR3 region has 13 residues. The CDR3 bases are TGCAGTGCTAGTGGGGGGATAAACTATGGCTACACCTTC. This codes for CSASGGINYGYTF.

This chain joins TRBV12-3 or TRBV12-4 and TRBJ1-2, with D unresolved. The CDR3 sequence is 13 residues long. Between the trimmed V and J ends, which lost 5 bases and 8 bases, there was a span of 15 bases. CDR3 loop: CASSADSLSGYTF. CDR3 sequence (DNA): TGTGCCAGCAGTGCGGACTCGTTGAGCGGCTACACCTTC.

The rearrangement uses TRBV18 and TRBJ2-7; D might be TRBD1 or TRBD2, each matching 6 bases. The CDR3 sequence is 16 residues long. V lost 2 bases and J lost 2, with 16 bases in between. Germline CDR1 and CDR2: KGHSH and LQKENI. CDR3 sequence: CASSPRWGAPTYEQYF. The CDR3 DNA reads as TGTGCCAGCTCACCAAGGTGGGGGGCTCCTACCTACGAGCAGTACTTC. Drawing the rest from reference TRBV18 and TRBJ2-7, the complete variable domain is NAGVMQNPRHLVRRRGQEARLRCSPMKGHSHVYWYRQLPEEGLKFMVYLQKENIIDESGMPKERFSAEFPKEGPSILRIQQVVRGDSAAYFCASSPRWGAPTYEQYFGPGTRLTVT.

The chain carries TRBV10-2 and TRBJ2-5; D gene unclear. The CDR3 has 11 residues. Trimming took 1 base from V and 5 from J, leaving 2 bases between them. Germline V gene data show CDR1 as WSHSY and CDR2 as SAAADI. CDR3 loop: CASSELETQYF. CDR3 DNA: TGCGCCAGCAGTGAGTTGGAGACCCAGTACTTC.

The DNA for the CDR3 is TGTGCCAGCAGTGAACGGGCGGGGGGGCACCTTAATGAGCAGTTCTTC. Protein product: CASSERAGGHLNEQFF. This chain uses TRBV6-1 with TRBJ2-1; 9 bases match TRBD2. Germline assignment: CDR1 MNHNS and CDR2 SASEGT. V gave up 2 bases and J gave up 7 bases; unmatched junction bases: 9. This CDR3 has 16 amino acids.

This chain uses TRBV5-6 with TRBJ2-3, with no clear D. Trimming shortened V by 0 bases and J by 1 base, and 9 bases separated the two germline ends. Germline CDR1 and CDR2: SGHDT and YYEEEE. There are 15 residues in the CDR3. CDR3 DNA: TGTGCCAGCAGCTTGGGGTTACCTCGCACAGATACGCAGTATTTT. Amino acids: CASSLGLPRTDTQYF.

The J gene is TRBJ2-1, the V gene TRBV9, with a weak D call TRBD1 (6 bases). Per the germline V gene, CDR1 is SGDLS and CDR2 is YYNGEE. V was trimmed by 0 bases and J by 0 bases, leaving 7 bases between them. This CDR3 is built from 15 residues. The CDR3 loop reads CASSVGDNSYNEQFF. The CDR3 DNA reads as TGTGCCAGCAGCGTAGGGGACAACTCCTACAATGAGCAGTTCTTC.

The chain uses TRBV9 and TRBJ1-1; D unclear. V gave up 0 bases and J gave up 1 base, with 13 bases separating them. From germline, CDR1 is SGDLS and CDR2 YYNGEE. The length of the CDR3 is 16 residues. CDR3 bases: TGTGCCAGCAGCGTAGGGGTTACGGGGAAGAACACTGAAGCTTTCTTT. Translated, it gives CASSVGVTGKNTEAFF.

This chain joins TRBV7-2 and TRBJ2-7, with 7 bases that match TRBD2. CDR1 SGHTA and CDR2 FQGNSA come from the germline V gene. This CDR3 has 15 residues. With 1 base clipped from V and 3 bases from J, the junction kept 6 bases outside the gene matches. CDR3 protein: CASSLVVGGNYEQYF. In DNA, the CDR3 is TGTGCCAGCAGCTTAGTAGTCGGGGGGAACTACGAGCAGTACTTC. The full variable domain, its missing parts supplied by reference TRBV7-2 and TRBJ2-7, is GAGVSQSPSNKVTEKGKDVELRCDPISGHTALYWYRQSLGQGLEFLIYFQGNSAPDKSGLPSDRFSAERTGGSVSTLTIQRTQQEDSAVYLCASSLVVGGNYEQYFGPGTRLTVT.

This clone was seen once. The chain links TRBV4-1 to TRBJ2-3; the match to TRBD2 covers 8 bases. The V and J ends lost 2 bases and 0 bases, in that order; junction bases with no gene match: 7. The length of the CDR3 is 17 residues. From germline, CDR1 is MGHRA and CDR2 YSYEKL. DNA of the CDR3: TGCGCCAGCAGCCAAATCAGCGGGGGTGCTAGCACAGATACGCAGTATTTT. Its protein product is CASSQISGGASTDTQYF.

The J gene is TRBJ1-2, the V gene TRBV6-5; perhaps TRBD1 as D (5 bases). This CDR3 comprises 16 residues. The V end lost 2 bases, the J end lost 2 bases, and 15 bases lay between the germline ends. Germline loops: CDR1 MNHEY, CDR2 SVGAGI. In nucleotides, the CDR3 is TGTGCCAGCAGTTACCCCGTCTTAAGGGACAACTATGGCTACACCTTC. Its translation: CASSYPVLRDNYGYTF.

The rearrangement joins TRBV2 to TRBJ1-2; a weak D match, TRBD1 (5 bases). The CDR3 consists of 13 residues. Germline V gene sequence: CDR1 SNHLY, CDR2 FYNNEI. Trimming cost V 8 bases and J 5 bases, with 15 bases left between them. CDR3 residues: CASEAGDWYGYTF. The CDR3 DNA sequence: TGTGCCAGCGAGGCGGGGGACTGGTATGGCTACACCTTC.

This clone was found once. CDR3: CASSLGSGAVDTQYF. In DNA form, the CDR3 reads TGTGCCAGCAGCTTAGGTTCAGGGGCCGTGGATACGCAGTATTTT. This chain uses TRBV7-9 with TRBJ2-3; possibly TRBD1 for D (6 bases). CDR1 and CDR2 (germline): SEHNR, FQNEAQ (reference sequence). The CDR3 runs to 15 residues. Trimming stripped 1 base from V and 6 bases from J, with 14 bases between.

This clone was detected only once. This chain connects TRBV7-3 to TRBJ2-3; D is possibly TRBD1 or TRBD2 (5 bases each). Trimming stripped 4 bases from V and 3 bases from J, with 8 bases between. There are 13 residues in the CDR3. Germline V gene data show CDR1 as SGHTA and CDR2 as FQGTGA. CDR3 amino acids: CASSSGATDTQYF. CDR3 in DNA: TGTGCCAGCAGCTCCGGGGCTACAGATACGCAGTATTTT.

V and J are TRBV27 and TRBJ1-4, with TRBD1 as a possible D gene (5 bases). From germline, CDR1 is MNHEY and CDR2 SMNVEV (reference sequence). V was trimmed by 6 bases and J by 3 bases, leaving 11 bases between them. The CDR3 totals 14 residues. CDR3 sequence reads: CASSFGGSNEKLFF. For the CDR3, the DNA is TGTGCCAGCAGCTTTGGGGGGTCTAATGAAAAACTGTTTTTT.

The DNA for the CDR3 is TGTGCCAGCAGCGGGGGACAGGCCGGGGAGCTGTTTTTT. This codes for CASSGGQAGELFF. The chain combines TRBV7-2 with TRBJ2-2, with 8 bases lining up with TRBD1. Looked up from germline, CDR1 is SGHTA and CDR2 is FQGNSA. There are 13 residues in the CDR3. Trimming removed 5 bases from V and 6 bases from J; junction bases left unmatched: 2.

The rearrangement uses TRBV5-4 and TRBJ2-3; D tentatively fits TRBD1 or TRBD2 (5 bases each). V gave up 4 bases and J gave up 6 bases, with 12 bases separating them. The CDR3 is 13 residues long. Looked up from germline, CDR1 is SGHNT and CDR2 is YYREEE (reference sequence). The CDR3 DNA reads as TGTGCCAGCAGCCCGGGGACCGGCGATACGCAGTATTTT. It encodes CASSPGTGDTQYF.

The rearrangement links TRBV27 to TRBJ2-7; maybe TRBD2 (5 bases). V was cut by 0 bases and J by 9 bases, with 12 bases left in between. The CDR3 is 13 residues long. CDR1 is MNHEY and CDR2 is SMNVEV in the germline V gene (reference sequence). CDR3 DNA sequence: TGTGCCAGCAGTTTATCGATCGGGGTCGGGCAGTACTTC. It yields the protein CASSLSIGVGQYF.

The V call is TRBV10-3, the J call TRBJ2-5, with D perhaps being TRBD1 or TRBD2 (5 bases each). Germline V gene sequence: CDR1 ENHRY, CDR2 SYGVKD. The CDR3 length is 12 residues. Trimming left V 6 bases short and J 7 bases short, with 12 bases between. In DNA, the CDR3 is TGTGCCATCAGGCCAGGGACGGGGACCCAGTACTTC. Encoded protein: CAIRPGTGTQYF.